A single T cell receptor (beta chain) is shown here with its context. The antigen remains unidentified. These data are taken from a study of T-cell reconstitution after alpha-beta-depleted transplantation in children. Losses at the gene ends were 6 bases for V and 11 bases for J; bases not matched to a gene: 9. This CDR3 contains 14 residues. Study-wide results and limits: Where alpha-beta T cells came from about two months after transplant was reportedly several hundred expanded graft clones. T-cell numbers and diversity, one year after transplant, stemmed largely from T cells that were newly produced.

Library preparation (for TCRbeta) was performed with unique molecular identifiers. One entry per CDR3 protein results from TCRdb running MiXCR on the PCR reads. The sample contains 300,000 to 400,000 distinct CDR3 sequences, about 16% of which appear only once. The source is a male patient aged 2 to 9 who had a stem cell transplant for acute lymphoblastic leukemia, so the T cells may come from the graft donor. This sample comprised PBMCs, mostly from graft donor cells, obtained 360 days after TCRalphabeta/CD19-depleted stem cell transplant. This chain links TRBV12-3 or TRBV12-4 with TRBJ1-6; 8 bases line up with TRBD1. The CDR3 protein is CASSRTGSVTPLHF. In DNA, the CDR3 is TGTGCCAGCAGCCGGACAGGGAGTGTGACACCCCTCCACTTT.